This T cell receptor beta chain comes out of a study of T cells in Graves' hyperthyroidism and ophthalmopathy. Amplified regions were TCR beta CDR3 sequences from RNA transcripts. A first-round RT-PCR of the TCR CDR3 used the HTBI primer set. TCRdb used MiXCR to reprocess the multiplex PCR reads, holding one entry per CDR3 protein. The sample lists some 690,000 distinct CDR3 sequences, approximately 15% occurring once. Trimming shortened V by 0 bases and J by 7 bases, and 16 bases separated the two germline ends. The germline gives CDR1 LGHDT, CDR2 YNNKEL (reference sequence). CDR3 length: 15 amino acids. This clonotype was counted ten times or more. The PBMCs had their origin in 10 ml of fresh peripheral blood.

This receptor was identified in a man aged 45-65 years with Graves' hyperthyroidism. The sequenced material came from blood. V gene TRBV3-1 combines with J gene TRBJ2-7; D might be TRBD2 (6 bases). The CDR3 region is CASSQEGGAAGEQYF. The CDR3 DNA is TGTGCCAGCAGCCAAGAGGGGGGAGCGGCTGGGGAGCAGTACTTC.